The TCR beta chain under discussion was sequenced for a study of shared clonotypes between healthy human individuals. Overall study findings and caveats: A generally larger estimated richness was seen in naive subsets than in memory subsets. Non-shared clonotypes showed lower generation probabilities than clonotypes common to all four donors.

Only in-frame clones appear in the TCRdb table, and some are missing; sequencing was by immunoSEQ multiplex PCR. This table holds around 1.9 million clones, approximately 92% found once. The V gene lost 11 bases and the J gene lost 0 bases, with 11 bases spanning the gap. The CDR3 extends over 12 amino acids. Germline V CDR1 and CDR2: ENHRY, SYGVKD. CD45RO-negative, CCR7-selected cells formed the naive CD8 fraction, which excluded terminally differentiated effector memory CD45RA+ cells. In the case of this clone: Its target is not known.

Sequencing was performed on naive CD8+ T cells from PBMCs. The clonotype was recovered from a man aged 18-30 years in good health. Some clones in this sample may be carry-over from other donors' samples. This chain links TRBV10-3 with TRBJ2-7; tentatively, D is TRBD1 (6 bases). CDR3 DNA: TGTGCCTCGCGGACAGCCTCCTACGAGCAGTACTTC. This codes for CASRTASYEQYF.